Listed here are 21 T cell receptor beta chains from one sample, sequenced in a study of blood T cell repertoires in COVID-19. Repertoires were generated with immunoSEQ multiplex PCR, while TCRdb's copy carries only in-frame clones and drops some. The data hold roughly 180,000 clones, with around 82% observed a single time. The material sequenced was PBMCs or T cells enriched from blood (not recorded which). These receptors were obtained from a man in his 60s who had recovered from COVID-19.

The chain recombines TRBV5-1 with TRBJ2-7, with TRBD2 identical over 12 bases. The CDR3 covers 17 residues. Per the germline V gene, CDR1 is SGHRS and CDR2 is YFSETQ. The V and J ends lost 4 bases and 0 bases, in that order; junction bases with no gene match: 8. CDR3 amino acids: CASSPGLAGFPSYEQYF. CDR3 bases: TGCGCCAGCAGCCCGGGACTAGCGGGTTTCCCCTCCTACGAGCAGTACTTC.

This sequence joins TRBV20-1 and TRBJ1-2; D is uncertain. The CDR3 loop spans 11 amino acids. V was trimmed by 6 bases and J by 9 bases, leaving 14 bases between them. Germline CDR1 reads DFQATT; CDR2 reads SNEGSKA (reference sequence). CDR3 nucleotides: TGCAGTGCCCGGGATGTAAGGCGCTACACCTTC. It specifies CSARDVRRYTF.

The chain carries TRBV9 and TRBJ2-7; possible D gene TRBD1, 6 bases. CDR1 and CDR2 from the germline V gene are SGDLS and YYNGEE. The CDR3 totals 16 residues. Trimming stripped 0 bases from V and 2 bases from J, with 15 bases between. CDR3 DNA sequence: TGTGCCAGCAGCGTAGGAGCTCGGGACACCACCTACGAGCAGTACTTC. The encoded protein is CASSVGARDTTYEQYF. The variable domain in full, with the rest retrieved from reference TRBV9 and TRBJ2-7, is DSGVTQTPKHLITATGQRVTLRCSPRSGDLSVYWYQQSLDQGLQFLIQYYNGEERAKGNILERFSAQQFPDLHSELNLSSLELGDSALYFCASSVGARDTTYEQYFGPGTRLTVT.

The chain carries TRBV18 and TRBJ2-2, with D perhaps matching TRBD2 (6 bases). Germline V lookup: CDR1 KGHSH, CDR2 LQKENI. V lost 6 bases to trimming and J lost 6 bases, with 14 bases between them. CDR3 length equals 14 residues. This CDR3 is CASSGPGEAGELFF. Here the CDR3 DNA reads TGTGCCAGCTCCGGCCCGGGAGAGGCCGGGGAGCTGTTTTTT.

The chain couples TRBV11-3 to TRBJ2-7; the match to TRBD2 covers 11 bases. After removal of 5 bases from V and 3 bases from J, the junction contained 3 bases not matched to a gene. The CDR3 covers 14 residues. Germline-derived CDR1 and CDR2 are SGHNT and YENEEA. CDR3 residues: CASSTSGGDYEQYF. The CDR3, as DNA: TGTGCCAGCAGCACTAGCGGGGGAGACTACGAGCAGTACTTC.

J is TRBJ2-7 and V is TRBV9, with a weak D call TRBD2 (6 bases). Germline-derived CDR1 and CDR2 are SGDLS and YYNGEE. V lost 3 bases and J lost 7, with 14 bases in between. The CDR3 contains 13 residues. Written as DNA, the CDR3 is TGTGCCAGCAGCGCCCGTGGAGGGGTTGAGCAGTACTTC. Its protein product is CASSARGGVEQYF.

The chain employs TRBV15 and TRBJ1-5, with 7 bases identical to TRBD1. Looked up from germline, CDR1 is LNHNV and CDR2 is YYDKDF (reference sequence). This CDR3 has 15 residues. V gave up 11 bases and J gave up 2 bases; unmatched junction bases: 12. The CDR3 DNA reads TGTGCCTCGGGACAGTGGGAGTTCGGCAATCAGCCCCAGCATTTT. It specifies CASGQWEFGNQPQHF. The full variable domain, with the rest looked up from reference TRBV15 and TRBJ1-5, is DAMVIQNPRYQVTQFGKPVTLSCSQTLNHNVMYWYQQKSSQAPKLLFHYYDKDFNNEADTPDNFQSRRPNTSFCFLDIRSPGLGDTAMYLCASGQWEFGNQPQHFGDGTRLSIL.

This clone was observed a few times. J is TRBJ2-7 and V is TRBV29-1; TRBD1 is a possible D gene (6 bases). With 4 bases removed from V and 3 bases from J, the gap between germline ends came to 28 bases. Germline V CDR1 and CDR2: SQVTM, ANQGSEA. CDR3 length: 18 amino acids. In nucleotides, the CDR3 is TGCAGCGTTGTCGAGAGGGGCCTCAGGGGCCTATCCATCTACGAGCAGTACTTC. Translated: CSVVERGLRGLSIYEQYF.

This clone was recorded once. The same CDR3 is also encoded by other DNA sequences in this sample. This chain uses TRBV6-5 with TRBJ2-7; 12 bases fit TRBD1. The length of the CDR3 is 15 residues. Germline CDR1 is MNHEY and CDR2 is SVGAGI. The V segment lost 4 bases and the J segment 4 bases; nucleotides outside the gene matches: 5. The CDR3 DNA follows: TGTGCCAGCAGTTCGCCGGGACAGGGGGCTTACGAGCAGTACTTC. Protein product: CASSSPGQGAYEQYF.

The chain is built from TRBV6-4 and TRBJ1-4; 10 bases agree with TRBD1. Germline V gives CDR1 MRHNA, CDR2 SNTAGT. J gave up 8 bases and V 3 bases, and 0 bases lay outside the gene matches. CDR3 length: 13 amino acids. The CDR3 is CASSEDRGEKLFF. For the CDR3, the DNA is TGTGCCAGCAGTGAGGACAGGGGGGAAAAACTGTTTTTT.

V is TRBV5-1 and J is TRBJ2-7; D is undetermined. In germline, CDR1 is SGHRS, CDR2 YFSETQ. V lost 4 bases, J lost 4 bases, and 18 bases lay in between. This CDR3 comprises 15 residues. The CDR3 spells CASSPTQVITYEQYF. The CDR3 DNA follows: TGCGCCAGCAGCCCGACGCAGGTTATTACTTACGAGCAGTACTTC.

The chain employs TRBV30 and TRBJ1-6; D might be TRBD1 (5 bases). CDR3 length equals 15 residues. Deletions cut 1 base from V and 0 bases from J, with 7 bases between. From germline, CDR1 is GTSNPN and CDR2 SVGIG (reference sequence). The CDR3 loop reads CAWSGGSSYNSPLHF. The CDR3 coding sequence is TGTGCCTGGAGTGGGGGCAGCTCCTATAATTCACCCCTCCACTTT.

The gene calls are TRBV28 and TRBJ2-2; 11 bases fit TRBD2. Losses at the gene ends were 2 bases for V and 5 bases for J; bases not matched to a gene: 4. The CDR3 spans 16 residues. In germline, CDR1 is MDHEN, CDR2 SYDVKM. The DNA of the CDR3 is TGTGCCAGCAGTTTAAGGCTAGCGGGAGGAACCGGGGAGCTGTTTTTT. Protein product: CASSLRLAGGTGELFF.

As DNA, the CDR3 is TGTGCCATCAGTGAGCGAGCAGGGGGCAATCAGCCCCAGCATTTT. This encodes CAISERAGGNQPQHF. The chain uses TRBV10-3 and TRBJ1-5; tentative D call: TRBD1 (6 bases). There are 15 residues in the CDR3. The germline gives CDR1 ENHRY, CDR2 SYGVKD. V lost 2 bases to trimming and J lost 2 bases, with 10 bases between them.

The chain uses TRBV6-1 and TRBJ2-7; perhaps TRBD2 as D (6 bases). Trimming took off 1 base at V and 5 bases at J, with 15 bases between the two ends. Germline V lookup: CDR1 MNHNS, CDR2 SASEGT. The CDR3 length is 15 residues. CDR3 in amino acids: CASSEGPGGFHEQYF. The CDR3 nucleotides read TGTGCCAGCAGTGAAGGCCCAGGAGGGTTCCACGAGCAGTACTTC.

The chain has TRBV3-1 (or the pseudogene TRBV3-2) and TRBJ2-1, with 9 bases that match TRBD2. The J segment lost 8 bases and the V segment lost 1 base, leaving 9 bases of the junction unmatched. The CDR3 contains 16 residues. Germline V lookup: CDR1 LGHDT, CDR2 YNNKEL (reference sequence). DNA of the CDR3: TGTGCCAGCAGCCAAGCTTGGCGGGAGGGCAGCGATGAGCAGTTCTTC. Its protein product is CASSQAWREGSDEQFF.

The gene calls are TRBV19 and TRBJ1-1; D is undetermined. This CDR3 spans 13 amino acids. CDR1 and CDR2 from the germline V gene are LNHDA and SQIVND (reference sequence). V was cut by 2 bases and J by 6 bases, with 10 bases left in between. CDR3 in amino acids: CASSINLQAEAFF. The CDR3 region has the DNA TGTGCCAGTAGTATAAATCTTCAGGCTGAAGCTTTCTTT.

The gene calls are TRBV6-5 and TRBJ2-1; D is possibly TRBD1 (5 bases). V was trimmed by 10 bases and J by 9 bases, leaving 13 bases between them. The CDR3 sequence is 11 residues long. The germline gives CDR1 MNHEY, CDR2 SVGAGI. The CDR3 here is CATSRGGEQFF. CDR3 DNA: TGTGCCACTTCTAGGGGCGGTGAGCAGTTCTTC.

The chain employs TRBV10-3 and TRBJ1-2; the match to TRBD1 covers 11 bases. The CDR3 contains 14 residues. J gave up 7 bases and V 0 bases, and 1 base lay outside the gene matches. CDR1 ENHRY and CDR2 SYGVKD come from the germline V gene. CDR3 sequence reads: CAISESGQGAGYTF. CDR3 nucleotides: TGTGCCATCAGTGAGTCAGGACAGGGGGCTGGCTACACCTTC.

This clone was detected only a few times. This chain joins TRBV5-1 and TRBJ2-7; TRBD1 matches 7 bases. The germline V gene has CDR1 SGHRS and CDR2 YFSETQ. CDR3 size: 15 residues. V lost 1 base, J lost 2 bases, and 6 bases stayed unmatched. CDR3 sequence: CASSLSGTATYEQYF. As DNA, the CDR3 is TGCGCCAGCAGCTTGTCCGGGACAGCGACCTACGAGCAGTACTTC.

This clone was found once. The J gene is TRBJ1-2, the V gene TRBV12-2; TRBD1, the table's D call, was not compared with the DNA. TRBV12-2 is assigned pseudogene status. The CDR3 totals 13 residues. The CDR3 DNA reads as TGTGCAATGGAAGCGACAGAAAACTATGGCTACACCTTC. Translating it yields CAMEATENYGYTF.